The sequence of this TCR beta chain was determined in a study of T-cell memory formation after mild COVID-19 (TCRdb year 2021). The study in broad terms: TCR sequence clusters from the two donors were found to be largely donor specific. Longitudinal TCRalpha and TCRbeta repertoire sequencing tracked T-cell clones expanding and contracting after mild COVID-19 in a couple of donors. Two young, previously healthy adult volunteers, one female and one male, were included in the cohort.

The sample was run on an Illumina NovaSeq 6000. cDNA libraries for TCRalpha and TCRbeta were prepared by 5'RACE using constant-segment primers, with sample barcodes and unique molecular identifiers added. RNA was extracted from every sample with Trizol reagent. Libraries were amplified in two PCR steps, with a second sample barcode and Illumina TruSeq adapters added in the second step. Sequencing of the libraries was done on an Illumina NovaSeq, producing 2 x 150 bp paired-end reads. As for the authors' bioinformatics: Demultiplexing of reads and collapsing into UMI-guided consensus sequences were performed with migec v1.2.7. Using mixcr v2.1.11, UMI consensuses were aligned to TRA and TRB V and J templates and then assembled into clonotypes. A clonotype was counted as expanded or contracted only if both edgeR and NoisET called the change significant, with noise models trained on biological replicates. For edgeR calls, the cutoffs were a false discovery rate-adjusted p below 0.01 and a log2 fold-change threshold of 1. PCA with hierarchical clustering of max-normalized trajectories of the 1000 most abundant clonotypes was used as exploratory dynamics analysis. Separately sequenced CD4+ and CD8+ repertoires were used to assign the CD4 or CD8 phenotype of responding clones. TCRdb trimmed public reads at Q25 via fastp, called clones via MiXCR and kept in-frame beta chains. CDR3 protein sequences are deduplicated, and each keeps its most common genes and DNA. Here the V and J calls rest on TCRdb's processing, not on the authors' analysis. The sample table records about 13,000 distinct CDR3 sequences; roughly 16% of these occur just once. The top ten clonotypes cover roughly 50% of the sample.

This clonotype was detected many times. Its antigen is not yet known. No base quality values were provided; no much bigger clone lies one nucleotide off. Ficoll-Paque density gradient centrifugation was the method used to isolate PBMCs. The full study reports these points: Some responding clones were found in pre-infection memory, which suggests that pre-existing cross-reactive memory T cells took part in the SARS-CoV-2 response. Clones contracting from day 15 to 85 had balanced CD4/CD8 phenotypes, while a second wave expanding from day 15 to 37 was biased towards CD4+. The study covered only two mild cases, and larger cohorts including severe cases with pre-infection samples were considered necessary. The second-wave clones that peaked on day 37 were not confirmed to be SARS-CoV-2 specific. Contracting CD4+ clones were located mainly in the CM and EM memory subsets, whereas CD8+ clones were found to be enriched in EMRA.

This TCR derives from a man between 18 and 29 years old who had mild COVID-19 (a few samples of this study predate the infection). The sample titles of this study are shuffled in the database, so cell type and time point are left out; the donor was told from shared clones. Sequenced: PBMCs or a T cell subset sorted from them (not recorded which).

The CDR3: CASSHDLVGSTDTQYF. The bases read TGTGCCAGCAGCCATGATCTAGTGGGGTCCACAGATACGCAGTATTTT. The sequence joins TRBV4-2 to TRBJ2-3, with the D gene not clear enough to name. CDR1 and CDR2 are read off the germline V gene as LGHNA and YNFKEQ. The CDR3 contains 16 residues, cysteine and phenylalanine counted. Here the CDR3 DNA is all that survives: 48 bases in frame from base 1. V is clipped by 3 bases and J by 2 bases, and the sequence between their germline boundaries is 15 bases long.